Below are 6 T cell receptor beta chains sequenced from a single sample in a study of blood T cell repertoires in COVID-19. Method: immunoSEQ multiplex PCR; TCRdb's copy keeps in-frame clones and lacks some. The repertoire holds roughly 200,000 clones, 90% seen once, with roughly 0.56% in the top ten. The sequencing sample was made of peripheral blood. The origin of the receptors is a man in his fifties or sixties with acute or convalescent COVID-19.

The sample holds one count of this clone. The chain couples TRBV28 to TRBJ2-7, with a tentative D call TRBD1 (6 bases). Germline V gene sequence: CDR1 MDHEN, CDR2 SYDVKM. The CDR3 has 16 amino acids. Trimming took 5 bases from V and 2 from J, leaving 19 bases between them. The CDR3 region has the DNA TGTGCCAGCAGTGAACAAAAAACAGGGCTTGCCTACGAGCAGTACGTC. It yields the protein CASSEQKTGLAYEQYV.

The chain combines TRBV4-3 with TRBJ1-3; D perhaps matches TRBD1 (6 bases). Germline values: CDR1 LGHNA, CDR2 YSLEER. V lost 1 base, J lost 7 bases, and 14 bases lay in between. The CDR3 loop spans 15 amino acids. The CDR3 DNA reads TGCGCCAGCAGCCAAGGGCGGCAGGGGATTAACACCATATATTTT. As protein: CASSQGRQGINTIYF.

The chain links TRBV23-1 to TRBJ2-7; 7 bases line up with TRBD1. TRBV23-1 carries the ORF label, with uncertain function. V was clipped by 8 bases and J by 0 bases; unmatched bases: 4. This CDR3 is built from 13 residues. The CDR3 nucleotides read TGCGCCAGCCAGGGGGACCGCTCCTACGAGCAGTACTTC. Translated: CASQGDRSYEQYF.

This chain joins TRBV21-1 and TRBJ2-7; the D call in the table, TRBD1, was not verified against the DNA. TRBV21-1 is tagged as a pseudogene. CDR3 length: 17 residues. CDR3 protein: CASEFKERDRGPYEQYV. CDR3 DNA: TGTGCCAGCGAATTTAAAGAGAGGGACAGGGGACCTTACGAGCAGTACGTC.

This clone was found a few times. The DNA for the CDR3 is TGTGCCAGCAGCTTAGGGGTTAGAGGGCCCCTCCACTTT. This gives the protein CASSLGVRGPLHF. The chain uses TRBV11-2 and TRBJ1-6, with D unresolved. V was clipped by 1 base and J by 13 bases, with 11 bases between them. The CDR3 contains 13 residues. Germline V lookup: CDR1 SGHAT, CDR2 FQNNGV.

This clone was counted once. The J gene is TRBJ1-5, the V gene TRBV7-2; D may be TRBD1 (5 bases). The CDR3 covers 15 residues. Germline CDR1 and CDR2: SGHTA and FQGNSA. With 1 base removed from V and 7 bases from J, the gap between germline ends came to 14 bases. The CDR3 nucleotides are TGTGCCAGCAGCTTAGACCAGGGTACCACGCAGCCCCAGCATTTT. Encoded protein: CASSLDQGTTQPQHF.